This record concerns one T cell receptor beta chain sequence. Antigen unknown. Germline values: CDR1 LNHDA, CDR2 SQIVND (reference sequence). The CDR3 contains 17 residues. Trimming stripped 5 bases from V and 0 bases from J, with 18 bases between. Reverse transcription of roughly 0.5 to 1 ug RNA was carried out with random hexamers. Coverage of TCR beta CDR3 amplification by immunoSEQ multiplex PCR extended to 54 Vbeta and 13 Jbeta. TCRdb reanalysed the immunoSEQ multiplex PCR reads using MiXCR and keeps one entry per CDR3 protein. This sample has some 120,000 distinct CDR3 sequences, with over 90% found just once. This sample stems from a study of CD8 T cells in Susac syndrome. Study-wide results and limits: The relatively small number of individuals in the TCR sequencing and HLA analysis was acknowledged by the study.

CD8+ and CD4+ T cells from blood underwent TCR beta sequencing, which was carried out in a high-throughput format. Bulk CD8+ and CD4+ cells came from magnetic negative isolation; CD8+ TEMRA by FACS. This sequence was found in a human donor in good health. The chain carries TRBV19 and TRBJ2-3, with D possibly being TRBD2 (5 bases). Input material: CD4+ T cells from PBMCs. CDR3 residues: CASSDPGRPTSTDTQYF. The CDR3 DNA follows: TGTGCCAGTAGTGACCCTGGGAGACCGACTAGCACAGATACGCAGTATTTT.